This TCR beta chain was profiled in a study of cytomegalovirus exposure and HLA in healthy donors. Primers for the PCR totalled 60 Vbeta and 13 Jbeta. Libraries were prepared by immunoSEQ multiplex PCR; TCRdb keeps only in-frame clonotypes and omits some of them. The sample shows about 180,000 clones, 65% to 85% of them seen only once. The germline V and J ends were trimmed by 6 bases and 1 base, with 10 bases remaining between them. The CDR3 length is 13 residues. From germline, CDR1 is LGHNT and CDR2 FRNRAP. The study sampled nominally healthy donors, though unrecorded immune exposures were likely. The chain couples TRBV12-5 to TRBJ2-7; possibly TRBD2 for D (6 bases). The source is a girl aged 10-17 years in good health and CMV-seropositive. Sequenced input: PBMCs. CDR3 DNA sequence: TGTGCTAGTGGGTCCGGGGGATCCTACGAGCAGTACTTC. Protein: CASGSGGSYEQYF.